One sample yielded the 2 T cell receptor beta chains listed below, sequenced in a study of shared clonotypes between healthy human individuals. TCRdb's table, derived via immunoSEQ multiplex PCR, lists solely in-frame clones and lacks some. The sample includes roughly 2,000,000 clones, about 95% of them seen just once. CD45RO negativity and positive selection for CCR7 defined naive CD8 cells, a population that excluded terminally differentiated effector memory CD45RA+ cells. Input material: naive CD8+ T cells sorted from blood. Receptors originate from a man younger than 35 in good health.

The count of this clone is one. V usage is TRBV7-8 and J usage is TRBJ2-3, with 10 nucleotides matching TRBD2. Germline values: CDR1 SGHVS, CDR2 FQNEAQ. V dropped 3 bases and J dropped 6; count of bases not matched to a gene: 6. CDR3 length equals 15 residues. DNA of the CDR3: TGTGCCAGCAGCTTCACTAGCGGGGCGGTTGATACGCAGTATTTT. Translation gives CASSFTSGAVDTQYF.

This clone was picked up one time. The same CDR3 is also encoded by other DNA sequences in this sample. V gene TRBV13 combines with J gene TRBJ2-7, with D perhaps being TRBD1 or TRBD2 (5 bases each). Trimming left V 4 bases short and J 2 bases short, with 12 bases between. The CDR3 is 14 residues long. Germline V CDR1 and CDR2: PRHDT, FYEKMQ (reference sequence). The CDR3 DNA reads as TGTGCCAGCAGCTCAAGGGACGGGACCTACGAGCAGTACTTC. Translated, it gives CASSSRDGTYEQYF.